This T cell receptor beta chain was captured in a study of technical replicates of blood from a few donors. CDR1 is LNHDA and CDR2 is SQIVND in the germline V gene (reference sequence). With V trimmed by 3 bases and J by 3 bases, 4 bases remained unmatched. The CDR3 length is 16 residues. Sequencing was performed with immunoSEQ multiplex PCR; in TCRdb, only in-frame clones are kept and a portion is missing. The sample has some 87,000 clones; roughly 97% are singletons. The sample comprised T cells isolated from PBMCs. This chain connects TRBV19 to TRBJ1-6; TRBD1 agrees at 8 bases. The sequence was obtained from a human donor in good health. CDR3 in DNA: TGTGCCAGTAGTATGACAGGGGCTTTCTATAATTCACCCCTCCACTTT. It translates to CASSMTGAFYNSPLHF. The full variable domain, completed using reference TRBV19 and TRBJ1-6, is DGGITQSPKYLFRKEGQNVTLSCEQNLNHDAMYWYRQDPGQGLRLIYYSQIVNDFQKGDIAEGYSVSREKKESFPLTVTSAQKNPTAFYLCASSMTGAFYNSPLHFGNGTRLTVT.